Reported below is one TCR beta chain. Its antigen is unidentified. This entry belongs to a study of T cell responses to AZD1222 COVID-19 vaccine. General study results and limits: Spike-specific TCR repertoires showed rising breadth and depth after two AZD1222 doses.

Sequenced by immunoSEQ multiplex PCR; TCRdb stores in-frame clones only, minus some. The sample carries about 150,000 clones, approximately 88% recorded once. Per germline, CDR1 SGHNT and CDR2 YYREEE (reference sequence). The CDR3 is made up of 17 amino acids. V was clipped by 2 bases and J by 2 bases; unmatched bases: 6. The V and J genes are TRBV5-4 and TRBJ2-3; 12 bases align to TRBD2. The sequence was obtained from an adult in good health. Sequenced material: peripheral blood, taken on day 0 of AZD1222 vaccination. The CDR3 spells CASSFRTSGDHTDTQYF. The CDR3 DNA sequence: TGTGCCAGCAGCTTTAGGACTAGCGGGGATCACACAGATACGCAGTATTTT.